Listed here are 10 T cell receptor beta chains from one sample, sequenced in a study of identical twins. TCRdb fed the 5' RACE reads into MiXCR, producing one record per CDR3 protein. The sample holds just under 550,000 distinct CDR3 sequences, 13% to 15% seen once. These sequences were also reported in another study, on yellow fever vaccine responses in identical twins.

Sequencing input: CD4+ T cells sorted from blood. The receptors here all came from a woman between 18 and 30 years old in good health.

The V call is TRBV7-8, the J call TRBJ1-2, with D tentatively TRBD1 (5 bases). V lost 1 base and J 8 bases, leaving 11 bases between the germline ends. Germline CDR1 SGHVS, CDR2 FQNEAQ. The CDR3 is 13 residues long. CDR3 in amino acids: CASSLGGPNGYTF. CDR3 coding DNA: TGTGCCAGCAGCTTAGGGGGACCCAACGGCTACACCTTC.

The chain has TRBV18 and TRBJ1-2; possibly TRBD1 for D (5 bases). The germline V and J ends were trimmed by 8 bases and 5 bases, with 12 bases remaining between them. This CDR3 is 12 amino acids long. Germline V gives CDR1 KGHSH, CDR2 LQKENI. The CDR3 sequence is CASQGPEYGYTF. CDR3 sequence (DNA): TGTGCCAGCCAGGGACCGGAATATGGCTACACCTTC.

The chain couples TRBV10-3 to TRBJ2-1, with 11 bases matching TRBD1. Germline assignment: CDR1 ENHRY and CDR2 SYGVKD. There are 17 residues in the CDR3. V dropped 8 bases and J dropped 1; count of bases not matched to a gene: 10. CDR3 sequence (DNA): TGTGCCATCCAAAAAGGGACAGGGGGATTATCCTACAATGAGCAGTTCTTC. This translates into CAIQKGTGGLSYNEQFF.

This clonotype was recorded a few times. This chain links TRBV7-8 with TRBJ2-1; no reliable D call. V was cut by 1 base and J by 10 bases, with 11 bases left in between. Germline loops: CDR1 SGHVS, CDR2 FQNEAQ. The CDR3 sequence is 13 residues long. DNA of the CDR3: TGTGCCAGCAGCTTAGTCGAGTCCGGGGAGCAGTTCTTC. Translated, it gives CASSLVESGEQFF.

The V and J genes are TRBV15 and TRBJ2-5; a possible D gene is TRBD1 (6 bases). The germline CDR1 and CDR2 sequences are LNHNV and YYDKDF (reference sequence). The V gene lost 0 bases and the J gene lost 2 bases, with 13 bases spanning the gap. The CDR3 is made up of 16 amino acids. For the CDR3, the DNA is TGTGCCACCAGCAGAGATGGCGGACAGCATCAAGAGACCCAGTACTTC. Its protein is CATSRDGGQHQETQYF.

V gene TRBV12-3 or TRBV12-4 combines with J gene TRBJ2-7; D gene ambiguous. The CDR3 runs to 14 residues. Trimming left V 4 bases short and J 3 bases short, with 13 bases between. This CDR3 is CASSSQLTHYEQYF. In DNA, the CDR3 is TGTGCCAGCAGTTCCCAGTTAACCCACTACGAGCAGTACTTC.

This chain uses TRBV27 with TRBJ2-2; weak D call: TRBD2 (6 bases). The CDR3 runs to 15 residues. V was clipped by 4 bases and J by 1 base, with 10 bases between them. Germline lookup yields CDR1 MNHEY and CDR2 SMNVEV (reference sequence). CDR3 nucleotides: TGTGCCAGCAGTTCGGGACTCGTGAACACCGGGGAGCTGTTTTTT. Residues: CASSSGLVNTGELFF.

V is TRBV7-9 and J is TRBJ2-7; TRBD2 agrees at 8 bases. The CDR3 is made up of 15 amino acids. Germline V gene sequence: CDR1 SEHNR, CDR2 FQNEAQ (reference sequence). V shed 2 bases and J 5 bases; nucleotides not matched to a gene: 8. CDR3 coding DNA: TGTGCCAGCAGCTTATTTTTAAGCGGGAGCCACGAGCAGTACTTC. Translation gives CASSLFLSGSHEQYF.

This clonotype was seen a single time. The chain links TRBV3-1 to TRBJ2-2; D tentatively reads TRBD1 or TRBD2 (6 bases each). The CDR3 spans 15 residues. V was clipped by 5 bases and J by 6 bases, with 16 bases between them. Germline V gives CDR1 LGHDT, CDR2 YNNKEL (reference sequence). The CDR3 region is CASSSGGGIAGELFF. The CDR3 region has the DNA TGTGCCAGCAGCTCAGGAGGGGGGATCGCCGGGGAGCTGTTTTTT.

This chain joins TRBV12-3 or TRBV12-4 and TRBJ2-2; a possible D gene is TRBD1 (6 bases). CDR3 length: 16 residues. Between the trimmed V and J ends, which lost 0 bases and 6 bases, there was a span of 14 bases. The CDR3 sequence is CASSLAFGQGPGELFF. The CDR3 DNA follows: TGTGCCAGCAGTTTAGCGTTCGGGCAGGGGCCCGGGGAGCTGTTTTTT.